A single TCR beta chain is shown here with its context. The entry originates in a study of blood T cell repertoires in COVID-19. Study-level background: Samples taken during acute and convalescent COVID-19 were collected in the United States, Italy and Spain. PBMCs, B-cell-depleted T cells, or T cells were the source of the cDNA or gDNA that made up the material.

Authors' data handling: Amplification with reference gene primers provided the estimates of nucleated cell counts. Here immunoSEQ multiplex PCR was the method, and the copy in TCRdb shows in-frame clones only, minus some. D and trimming were read from the DNA, whereas the V and J calls and clone size are those reported in that table. This repertoire shows about 180,000 clones, about 85% found once; its top ten account for about 9.1%. V was clipped by 5 bases and J by 1 base; unmatched bases: 14. The CDR3 length is 19 residues. From germline, CDR1 is LGHNT and CDR2 FRNRAP. Sequenced: peripheral blood. V is TRBV12-5 and J is TRBJ2-6, with 7 nucleotides matching TRBD1. This sequence originates from an elderly woman with acute or convalescent COVID-19. The CDR3 nucleotides read TGTGCTAGTGGTAATTCCCGGGACAGTTGGGGGTCTGGGGCCAACGTCCTGACTTTC. Encoded protein: CASGNSRDSWGSGANVLTF.